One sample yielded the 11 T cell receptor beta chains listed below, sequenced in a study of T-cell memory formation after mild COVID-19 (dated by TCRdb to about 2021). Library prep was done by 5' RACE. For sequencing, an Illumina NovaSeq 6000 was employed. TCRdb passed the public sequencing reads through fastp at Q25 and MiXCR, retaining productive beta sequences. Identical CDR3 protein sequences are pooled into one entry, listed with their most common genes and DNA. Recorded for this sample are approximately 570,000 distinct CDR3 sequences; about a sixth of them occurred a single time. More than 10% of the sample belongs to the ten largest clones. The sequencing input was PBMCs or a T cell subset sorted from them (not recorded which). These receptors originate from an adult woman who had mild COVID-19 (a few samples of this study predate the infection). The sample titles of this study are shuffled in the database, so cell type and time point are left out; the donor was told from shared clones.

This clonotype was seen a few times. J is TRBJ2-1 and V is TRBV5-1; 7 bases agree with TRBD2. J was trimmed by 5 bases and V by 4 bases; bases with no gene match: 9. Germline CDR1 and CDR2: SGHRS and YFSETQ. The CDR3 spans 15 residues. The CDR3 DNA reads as TGCGCCAGCAGCCTGTGGGCTAGCGGAAACAATGAGCAGTTCTTC. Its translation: CASSLWASGNNEQFF.

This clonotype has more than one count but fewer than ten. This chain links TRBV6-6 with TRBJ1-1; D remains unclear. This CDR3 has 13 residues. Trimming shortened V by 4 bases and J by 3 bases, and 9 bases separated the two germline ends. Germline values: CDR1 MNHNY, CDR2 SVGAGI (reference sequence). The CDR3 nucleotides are TGTGCCAGCAGTTGGAGAACAGACACTGAAGCTTTCTTT. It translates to CASSWRTDTEAFF.

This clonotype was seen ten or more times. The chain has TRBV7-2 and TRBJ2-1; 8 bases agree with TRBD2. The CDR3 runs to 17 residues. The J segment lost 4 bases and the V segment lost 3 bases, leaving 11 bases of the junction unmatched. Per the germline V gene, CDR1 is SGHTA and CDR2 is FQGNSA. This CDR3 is CASSFLSGGRGYNEQFF. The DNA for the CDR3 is TGTGCCAGCAGCTTCCTTTCGGGAGGGAGGGGATACAATGAGCAGTTCTTC.

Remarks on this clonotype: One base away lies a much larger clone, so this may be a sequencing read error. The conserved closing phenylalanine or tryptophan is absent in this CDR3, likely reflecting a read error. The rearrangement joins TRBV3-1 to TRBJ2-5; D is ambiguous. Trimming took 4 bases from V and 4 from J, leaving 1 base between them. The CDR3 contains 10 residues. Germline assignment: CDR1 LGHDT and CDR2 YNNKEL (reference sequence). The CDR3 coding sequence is TGTGCCAGCAGCCCAGAGACCCAGTACGTC. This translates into CASSPETQYV.

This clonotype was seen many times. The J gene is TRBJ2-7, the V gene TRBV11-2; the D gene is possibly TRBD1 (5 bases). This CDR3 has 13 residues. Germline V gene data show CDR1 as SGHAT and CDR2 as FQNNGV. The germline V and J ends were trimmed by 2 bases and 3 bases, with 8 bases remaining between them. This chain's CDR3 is CASSLYQGYEQYF. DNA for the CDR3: TGTGCCAGCAGCTTATACCAGGGCTACGAGCAGTACTTC.

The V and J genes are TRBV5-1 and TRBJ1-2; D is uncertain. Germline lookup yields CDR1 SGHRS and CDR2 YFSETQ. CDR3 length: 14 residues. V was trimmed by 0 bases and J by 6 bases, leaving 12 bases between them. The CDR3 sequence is CASSLDGGGDGYTF. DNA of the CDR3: TGCGCCAGCAGCTTGGACGGCGGAGGCGATGGCTACACCTTC.

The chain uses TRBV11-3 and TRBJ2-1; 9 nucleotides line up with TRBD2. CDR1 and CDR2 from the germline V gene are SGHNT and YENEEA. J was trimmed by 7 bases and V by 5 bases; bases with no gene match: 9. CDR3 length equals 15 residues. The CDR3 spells CASSEVVAGVNEQFF. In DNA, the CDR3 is TGTGCCAGCAGCGAAGTGGTAGCGGGAGTTAATGAGCAGTTCTTC. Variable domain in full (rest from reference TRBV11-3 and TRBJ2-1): EAGVVQSPRYKIIEKKQPVAFWCNPISGHNTLYWYLQNLGQGPELLIRYENEEAVDDSQLPKDRFSAERLKGVDSTLKIQPAELGDSAVYLCASSEVVAGVNEQFFGPGTRLTVL.

Written as DNA, the CDR3 is TGTGCCAGCAGCTGGGACCTTTTAGGACTTTCCTACGAGCAGTACTTC. Its protein is CASSWDLLGLSYEQYF. The chain employs TRBV5-6 and TRBJ2-7, with D perhaps given as TRBD1 or TRBD2 (5 bases each). Germline assignment: CDR1 SGHDT and CDR2 YYEEEE. V lost 3 bases and J 1 base, leaving 17 bases between the germline ends. CDR3 length: 16 residues.

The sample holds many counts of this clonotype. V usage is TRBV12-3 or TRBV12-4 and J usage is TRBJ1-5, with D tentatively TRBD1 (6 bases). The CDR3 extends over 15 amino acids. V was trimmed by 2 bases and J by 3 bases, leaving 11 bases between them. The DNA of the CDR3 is TGTGCCAGCAGTTTATGGCAGGGGAACAATCAGCCCCAGCATTTT. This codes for CASSLWQGNNQPQHF.

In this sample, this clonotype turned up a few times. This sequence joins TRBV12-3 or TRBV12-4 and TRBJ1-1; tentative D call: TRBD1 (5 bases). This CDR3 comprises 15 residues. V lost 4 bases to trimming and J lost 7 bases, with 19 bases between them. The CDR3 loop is CASSSDPVRDHEAFF. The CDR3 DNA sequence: TGTGCCAGCAGTTCTGACCCAGTAAGGGACCATGAAGCTTTCTTT.

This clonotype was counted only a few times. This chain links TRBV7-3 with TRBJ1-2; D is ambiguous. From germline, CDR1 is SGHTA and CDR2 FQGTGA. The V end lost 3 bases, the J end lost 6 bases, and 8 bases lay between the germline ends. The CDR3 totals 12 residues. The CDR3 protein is CASSFPWDGYTF. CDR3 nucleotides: TGTGCCAGCAGCTTCCCGTGGGATGGCTACACCTTC.